The clone carrying this TCR beta chain showed up just a few times. The record originates from a study of T-cell reconstitution after alpha-beta-depleted transplantation in children. Germline V CDR1 and CDR2: MNHEY, SVGEGT. Trimming removed 8 bases from V and 9 bases from J; junction bases left unmatched: 7. This CDR3 has 12 residues. The library targeted TCRbeta and was prepared with unique molecular identifiers. TCRdb re-called the PCR reads with MiXCR, one entry per CDR3 protein. The sample lists around 480,000 distinct CDR3 sequences; 32% were seen once. The chain carries TRBV6-2 or TRBV6-3 and TRBJ1-5, with 7 positions matching TRBD1. This TCR was sampled from a human donor who donated a stem cell graft to a child with aplastic anemia. Source: PBMCs from the stem cell graft donor, taken from the stem cell graft. CDR3 sequence reads: CASLNRGGPQHF. The DNA for the CDR3 is TGTGCCAGCCTAAACAGGGGAGGGCCCCAGCATTTT.